Below, 32 T cell receptor beta chains from the same sample are listed, as sequenced in a study of shared clonotypes between healthy human individuals. Generated by immunoSEQ multiplex PCR, the TCRdb table keeps only in-frame clones and is missing some. Altogether approximately 440,000 clones are present, around 77% being singletons, with the ten largest covering approximately 12%. Source material: PBMCs. The receptors stem from a woman aged 35 to 49 in good health. Some clones in this sample may be carry-over from other donors' samples.

This clone was seen a few times. Since a far larger clone is one base different, this is likely a read error. The rearrangement joins TRBV5-1 to TRBJ1-1; the D is unclear. The CDR3 extends over 13 amino acids. Germline V gives CDR1 SGHRS, CDR2 YFSETQ. CDR3 residues: CASSLEGTPEASF. Here the CDR3 DNA reads TGCGCCAGCAGCTTGGAGGGAACCCCTGAAGCTTCCTTT.

This sequence joins TRBV4-2 and TRBJ1-3; 7 bases are a match to TRBD1. CDR1 and CDR2 (germline): LGHNA, YNFKEQ. V lost 4 bases and J lost 7; bases outside the gene matches: 13. This CDR3 spans 16 amino acids. CDR3 region: CASSPAGTEVMNTIYF. As DNA, the CDR3 is TGTGCCAGCAGCCCCGCCGGGACAGAGGTTATGAACACCATATATTTT.

This chain links TRBV6-5 with TRBJ1-2; D gene ambiguous. V gave up 5 bases and J gave up 1 base, with 11 bases separating them. The CDR3 has 14 residues. Germline assignment: CDR1 MNHEY and CDR2 SVGAGI. CDR3 sequence: CASSASADNYGYTF. CDR3 coding DNA: TGTGCCAGCAGTGCCTCGGCGGATAACTATGGCTACACCTTC.

The chain is built from TRBV5-4 and TRBJ2-7, with TRBD2 matching over 8 bases. Germline lookup yields CDR1 SGHNT and CDR2 YYREEE (reference sequence). Losses at the gene ends were 4 bases for V and 1 base for J; bases not matched to a gene: 4. This CDR3 has 14 amino acids. This CDR3 reads CASSHSGNSYEQYF. The CDR3 bases are TGTGCCAGCAGCCATAGCGGGAATTCCTACGAGCAGTACTTC.

As concerns this clone: This sequence is one base from a far larger clone and is likely a read error. Within the sample, other DNA sequences also encode this same CDR3. The CDR3 bases are TGCGCCAGCAGTGACCCCGGGAGGTGGGACTCCTACGAGCAGTACTTC. It codes for CASSDPGRWDSYEQYF. The J gene is TRBJ2-7, the V gene TRBV2; 7 bases align to TRBD2. Germline V gives CDR1 SNHLY, CDR2 FYNNEI. CDR3 length: 16 residues. Together with reference TRBV2 and TRBJ2-7, the CDR3 gives the full variable domain: EPEVTQTPSHQVTQMGQEVILRCVPISNHLYFYWYRQILGQKVEFLVSFYNNEISEKSEIFDDQFSVERPDGSNFTLKIRSTKLEDSAMYFCASSDPGRWDSYEQYFGPGTRLTVT.

This clone came up once. The chain joins TRBV29-1 to TRBJ2-7; D gene ambiguous. This CDR3 contains 12 residues. V was trimmed by 1 base and J by 0 bases, leaving 4 bases between them. The germline CDR1 and CDR2 sequences are SQVTM and ANQGSEA. The CDR3 DNA sequence: TGCAGCGTTGAAGTTAGCTCCTACGAGCAGTACTTC. Protein sequence: CSVEVSSYEQYF.

Points on this clone: One end of the junction fails to match germline, which may point to a read error. The rearrangement uses TRBV30 and TRBJ1-5; D is unclear. There are 15 residues in the CDR3. Germline V gene data show CDR1 as GTSNPN and CDR2 as SVGIG (reference sequence). The CDR3 here is CAWGVGLNSNQPQHF. CDR3 nucleotide sequence: TGTGCCTGGGGTGTAGGGCTAAATAGCAATCAGCCCCAGCATTTT.

The chain links TRBV7-2 to TRBJ2-2; 8 bases match TRBD2. The CDR3 is 16 amino acids. CDR1 SGHTA and CDR2 FQGNSA come from the germline V gene. The J segment lost 6 bases and the V segment lost 5 bases, leaving 11 bases of the junction unmatched. This CDR3 is CASSRGGAGAAGELFF. The CDR3 coding sequence is TGTGCCAGCAGCCGCGGGGGAGCGGGAGCCGCCGGGGAGCTGTTTTTT.

A single count supports this clone. The chain recombines TRBV5-1 with TRBJ2-5, with D perhaps TRBD2 (6 bases). V was trimmed by 4 bases and J by 3 bases, leaving 16 bases between them. Per the germline V gene, CDR1 is SGHRS and CDR2 is YFSETQ. The CDR3 is 15 amino acids. The CDR3 DNA reads TGCGCCAGCAGCATTGGCGGCGGGATGGAAGAGACCCAGTACTTC. It yields the protein CASSIGGGMEETQYF.

This clone was counted only a few times. This chain links TRBV30 with TRBJ1-4; no clear D. CDR1 is GTSNPN and CDR2 is SVGIG in the germline V gene (reference sequence). The CDR3 length is 12 residues. V was shortened by 3 bases and J by 4 bases, with 6 bases between the two germline ends. The CDR3 here is CAWSTLNEKLFF. In DNA form, the CDR3 reads TGTGCCTGGAGCACGCTTAATGAAAAACTGTTTTTT.

The chain has TRBV6-6 and TRBJ1-5; D ambiguous. Deletions cut 5 bases from V and 9 bases from J, with 14 bases between. Germline V CDR1 and CDR2: MNHNY, SVGAGI (reference sequence). CDR3 length: 13 residues. CDR3 sequence (DNA): TGTGCCAGCAGTAAAGATCATTTTCGGCCCCAGCATTTT. Residues: CASSKDHFRPQHF.

This chain links TRBV5-5 with TRBJ1-1; D is uncertain. The CDR3 is 13 amino acids. V dropped 3 bases and J dropped 2 bases, with 8 bases sitting between them. Per the germline V gene, CDR1 is SGHKS and CDR2 is YYEKEE (reference sequence). The CDR3 reads CASSSDTNTEAFF. Here the CDR3 DNA reads TGTGCCAGCAGCTCCGACACTAACACTGAAGCTTTCTTT.

The chain is built from TRBV19 and TRBJ2-7; 10 bases map to TRBD1. V lost 3 bases, J lost 5 bases, and 4 bases stayed unmatched. The CDR3 consists of 14 residues. CDR1 and CDR2 (germline): LNHDA, SQIVND (reference sequence). CDR3 in amino acids: CASSIGDRGHEQYF. For the CDR3, the DNA is TGTGCCAGTAGTATCGGGGACAGGGGCCACGAGCAGTACTTC.

The V gene is TRBV18, the J gene TRBJ2-2; maybe TRBD1 (6 bases). Trimming took 4 bases from V and 2 from J, leaving 11 bases between them. The CDR3 is 15 amino acids. In germline, CDR1 is KGHSH, CDR2 LQKENI. The CDR3 region is CASSLGQPNTGELFF. CDR3 sequence (DNA): TGTGCCAGCTCACTGGGACAACCAAACACCGGGGAGCTGTTTTTT.

The chain couples TRBV11-2 to TRBJ1-1; D remains unclear. Trimming removed 5 bases at V and 0 bases at J, with 19 bases between. CDR3 length equals 17 residues. Per the germline V gene, CDR1 is SGHAT and CDR2 is FQNNGV. CDR3 bases: TGTGCCAGCAGCCCTAACCGAGGGCGGTGGATGAACACTGAAGCTTTCTTT. It translates to CASSPNRGRWMNTEAFF.

The chain joins TRBV9 to TRBJ2-7; perhaps D is TRBD1 or TRBD2 (5 bases each). CDR3 length equals 16 residues. The germline V gene has CDR1 SGDLS and CDR2 YYNGEE. V lost 4 bases and J 0 bases, leaving 17 bases between the germline ends. CDR3 region: CASSPHPGLNSYEQYF. The CDR3 nucleotides are TGTGCCAGCAGCCCTCATCCGGGGCTAAACTCCTACGAGCAGTACTTC.

This chain links TRBV18 with TRBJ1-3; TRBD1 might be the D (5 bases). The V gene's germline CDR1 is KGHSH and CDR2 LQKENI. V lost 3 bases to trimming and J lost 4 bases, with 13 bases between them. This CDR3 contains 15 residues. The CDR3 nucleotides are TGTGCCAGCTCACCCCGGGACGGAATAGGAAACACCATATATTTT. Translation gives CASSPRDGIGNTIYF.

This CDR3 reads CASSVGQDSYNEQFF. The DNA for the CDR3 is TGTGCCAGCAGCGTAGGCCAGGACTCCTACAATGAGCAGTTCTTC. This rearrangement joins TRBV9 to TRBJ2-1; D uncertain. The CDR3 has 15 residues. The V gene lost 0 bases and the J gene lost 0 bases, with 7 bases spanning the gap. Germline V gives CDR1 SGDLS, CDR2 YYNGEE.

For this clone: A far larger clone is off by one base, so a read error is likely. The V and J genes are TRBV4-3 and TRBJ2-1; 7 bases are shared with TRBD2. Germline assignment: CDR1 LGHNA and CDR2 YSLEER. CDR3 length: 13 residues. Trimming removed 1 base from V and 14 bases from J; junction bases left unmatched: 8. CDR3 nucleotide sequence: TGCGCCAGCAGCCAAGGGCCGGTGACTAGCAAGTTCTTC. Amino acid sequence: CASSQGPVTSKFF.

This chain links TRBV2 with TRBJ2-1; D gene uncertain. The CDR3 consists of 15 residues. The germline CDR1 and CDR2 sequences are SNHLY and FYNNEI. The V gene lost 4 bases and the J gene lost 0 bases, with 10 bases spanning the gap. CDR3 sequence (DNA): TGTGCCAGCAGTGGAGCGCCTAGCTCCTACAATGAGCAGTTCTTC. Residues: CASSGAPSSYNEQFF. Looking up the rest from reference TRBV2 and TRBJ2-1 gives the full variable domain: EPEVTQTPSHQVTQMGQEVILRCVPISNHLYFYWYRQILGQKVEFLVSFYNNEISEKSEIFDDQFSVERPDGSNFTLKIRSTKLEDSAMYFCASSGAPSSYNEQFFGPGTRLTVL.

V gene TRBV30 combines with J gene TRBJ1-1; no definite D call. CDR1 GTSNPN and CDR2 SVGIG come from the germline V gene (reference sequence). This CDR3 spans 13 amino acids. The ends were cut back, 1 base at V and 2 bases at J, with 8 bases in the middle. This CDR3 is CAWSARLNTEAFF. The CDR3 DNA reads TGTGCCTGGAGTGCCCGACTTAACACTGAAGCTTTCTTT.

As for this clone: A far more abundant clone sits one base away, making this likely a read error. Within the sample, other DNA sequences also encode this same CDR3. The chain links TRBV5-6 to TRBJ1-1; D possibly corresponds to TRBD1 (5 bases). The CDR3 loop spans 14 amino acids. Germline V gives CDR1 SGHDT, CDR2 YYEEEE. The CDR3 DNA follows: TGTACCAGCAGCCCTCGAGGGGCTTGGACTGAAGCTTTCTTT. This sequence encodes CTSSPRGAWTEAFF.

The chain is built from TRBV30 and TRBJ1-1, with a tentative D call TRBD1 (5 bases). Germline V lookup: CDR1 GTSNPN, CDR2 SVGIG (reference sequence). The CDR3 totals 15 residues. Trimming left V 3 bases short and J 5 bases short, with 19 bases between. The CDR3 protein is CAWSPFGGWRTEAFF. For the CDR3, the DNA is TGTGCCTGGAGCCCCTTTGGGGGGTGGAGGACTGAAGCTTTCTTT. The variable domain in full, with the rest retrieved from reference TRBV30 and TRBJ1-1, is SQTIHQWPATLVQPVGSPLSLECTVEGTSNPNLYWYRQAAGRGLQLLFYSVGIGQISSEVPQNLSASRPQDRQFILSSKKLLLSDSGFYLCAWSPFGGWRTEAFFGQGTRLTVV.

The gene calls are TRBV27 and TRBJ2-7, with 13 bases lining up with TRBD2. J lost 4 bases, V lost 4 bases, and 16 bases had no gene match. The CDR3 has 19 amino acids. Germline CDR1 reads MNHEY; CDR2 reads SMNVEV (reference sequence). The DNA of the CDR3 is TGTGCCAGCAGTTCCTTACTAGCGGGAGGGTCTCTTTTAGGTTACGAGCAGTACTTC. Translating gives CASSSLLAGGSLLGYEQYF.

The CDR3 sequence is CASSPGQNYNEQFF. DNA for the CDR3: TGTGCCAGCAGCCCCGGCCAGAACTACAATGAGCAGTTCTTC. The V gene is TRBV5-6, the J gene TRBJ2-1; D is unresolved. CDR1 is SGHDT, CDR2 YYEEEE, per germline. The CDR3 length is 14 residues. V lost 4 bases, J lost 3 bases, and 11 bases lay in between.

The rearrangement uses TRBV10-3 and TRBJ2-4; TRBD1 aligns across 8 bases. With 2 bases clipped from V and 7 bases from J, the junction kept 1 base outside the gene matches. The CDR3 extends over 13 amino acids. CDR1 is ENHRY and CDR2 is SYGVKD in the germline V gene. CDR3 DNA sequence: TGTGCCATCAGTGAGGGGACAGGTAACATTCAGTACTTC. The encoded protein is CAISEGTGNIQYF.

The chain is built from TRBV28 and TRBJ2-1, with 11 bases fitting TRBD1. V gave up 11 bases and J gave up 7 bases; unmatched junction bases: 16. The CDR3 runs 16 residues. Germline CDR1 MDHEN, CDR2 SYDVKM. This chain's CDR3 is CASLGTGGRSGNEQFF. CDR3 bases: TGTGCCTCCCTGGGGACAGGGGGACGAAGCGGTAATGAGCAGTTCTTC.

This clone has only one observation. A far larger clone is a single base away, which makes a read error likely. The V call is TRBV4-1, the J call TRBJ2-1; D gene uncertain. Germline V gene lookup returns CDR1 MGHRA and CDR2 YSYEKL. The CDR3 has 15 amino acids. V gave up 1 base and J gave up 9 bases, with 16 bases separating them. The CDR3 region is CASSQGVWGTGEQFF. Written as DNA, the CDR3 is TGCGCCAGCAGCCAAGGTGTCTGGGGAACGGGTGAGCAGTTCTTC.

This clone was found once. It is likely a read error: a sequence one base away is far more abundant. The rearrangement joins TRBV29-1 to TRBJ1-2; D gene uncertain. Germline CDR1 is SQVTM and CDR2 is ANQGSEA. The CDR3 runs to 12 residues. The DNA of the CDR3 is TGCAGCGCTGAAGATCTGCTAAGTGGCTACACCTTC. Translated: CSAEDLLSGYTF.

This clone has just a few counts. The chain recombines TRBV5-8 with TRBJ2-7; 7 positions agree with TRBD2. The CDR3 has 14 residues. Germline assignment: CDR1 SGHTS and CDR2 YDEGEE. V was pared by 4 bases and J by 7 bases, with 11 bases of the junction left unmatched. The CDR3 protein is CASSRKWGGYEQYF. The CDR3 DNA reads as TGTGCCAGCAGCCGGAAGTGGGGGGGATATGAGCAGTACTTC. Full variable domain (rest looked up from reference TRBV5-8 and TRBJ2-7): EAGVTQSPTHLIKTRGQQATLRCSPISGHTSVYWYQQALGLGLQFLLWYDEGEERNRGNFPPRFSGRQFPNYSSELNVNALELEDSALYLCASSRKWGGYEQYFGPGTRLTVT.

This clone was seen more than once but under ten times. It is unclear where the CDR3 begins or ends on the DNA, so no DNA is shown, and the CDR3 is as TCRdb lists it. Within the sample, other DNA sequences also encode this same CDR3. The J gene is TRBJ2-1, the V gene TRBV9; the listed D gene, TRBD2, was not tested against the DNA. Looked up from germline, CDR1 is SGDLS and CDR2 is YYNGEE. Inclusive of both ends, the CDR3 amounts to 15 amino acids. CDR3 sequence reads: CASSVAPGATSKPFF.

The chain has TRBV27 and TRBJ2-1, with D perhaps TRBD1 (5 bases). Germline V gene sequence: CDR1 MNHEY, CDR2 SMNVEV (reference sequence). The CDR3 loop spans 14 amino acids. Between the trimmed V and J ends, which lost 2 bases and 10 bases, there was a span of 15 bases. CDR3 in amino acids: CASSLGRGPGEQFF. The CDR3 DNA reads as TGTGCCAGCAGTTTAGGTAGGGGCCCGGGCGAGCAGTTCTTC.